What follows are 21 T cell receptor beta chains derived from one specimen sequenced in a study of Ad26.COV2.S vaccination and SARS-CoV-2 variants. This table comes from immunoSEQ multiplex PCR, and its TCRdb copy is limited to in-frame clones, with some not included. The sample lists more than 250,000 clones, 70% to 90% occurring once. Described treatment: over 15 received Ad26.COV2.S at low or high dose, single or two shots; about 5 received placebo; per-sample allocation not given. Material that was analyzed had been drawn on day 63 after the first vaccine or placebo injection. The material was peripheral blood, obtained in a trial of Ad26.COV2.S vaccine versus placebo. The receptors derive from a person between 18 and 60 years old who received the Ad26.COV2.S COVID-19 vaccine or a placebo.

The genes are TRBV30 and TRBJ2-7; 11 bases are shared with TRBD2. The CDR3 is 14 amino acids. Per the germline V gene, CDR1 is GTSNPN and CDR2 is SVGIG (reference sequence). J gave up 3 bases and V 2 bases, and 3 bases lay outside the gene matches. In DNA, the CDR3 is TGTGCCTGGAGTCCCGGGACTAGCGGCTACGAGCAGTACTTC. This gives the protein CAWSPGTSGYEQYF.

This clone has only one observation. The chain couples TRBV7-6 to TRBJ1-2; the match to TRBD1 covers 8 bases. This CDR3 spans 15 amino acids. Unmatched junction bases numbered 12, after V lost 5 bases and J lost 7 bases. The germline V gene encodes CDR1 SGHVS and CDR2 FNYEAQ. The CDR3 DNA is TGTGCCAGCAGCCCAACTTCGACAGGGGTACGTGGCTACACCTTC. The encoded protein is CASSPTSTGVRGYTF.

The chain combines TRBV5-1 with TRBJ2-7, with a possible D match to TRBD2 (6 bases). V was clipped by 4 bases and J by 1 base, with 12 bases between them. CDR1 is SGHRS, CDR2 YFSETQ, per germline. This CDR3 has 14 amino acids. Here the CDR3 reads CASSPAAGSYEQYF. CDR3 nucleotide sequence: TGCGCCAGCAGCCCCGCGGCGGGGTCCTACGAGCAGTACTTC. The variable domain in full, with the rest retrieved from reference TRBV5-1 and TRBJ2-7, is KAGVTQTPRYLIKTRGQQVTLSCSPISGHRSVSWYQQTPGQGLQFLFEYFSETQRNKGNFPGRFSGRQFSNSRSEMNVSTLELGDSALYLCASSPAAGSYEQYFGPGTRLTVT.

This clone was counted only a few times. The chain has TRBV6-2 or TRBV6-3 and TRBJ2-5; TRBD2 agrees at 8 bases. Unmatched junction bases numbered 5, after V lost 3 bases and J lost 2 bases. Germline-derived CDR1 and CDR2 are MNHEY and SVGEGT. The CDR3 has 15 residues. CDR3: CASSYDKRGQETQYF. The DNA for the CDR3 is TGTGCCAGCAGTTATGACAAGCGGGGGCAAGAGACCCAGTACTTC.

The chain uses TRBV12-3 or TRBV12-4 and TRBJ2-3, with 8 nucleotides matching TRBD2. This CDR3 has 13 residues. The V and J ends lost 9 bases and 5 bases, in that order; junction bases with no gene match: 7. The CDR3 region is CASKREGVDTQYF. As DNA, the CDR3 is TGTGCCAGTAAACGGGAGGGCGTAGATACGCAGTATTTT.

This clone is a singleton in its sample. The chain has TRBV9 and TRBJ1-6; no reliable D call. CDR3 length equals 16 residues. Trimming removed 0 bases from V and 8 bases from J, with 15 bases in between. Looked up from germline, CDR1 is SGDLS and CDR2 is YYNGEE. This CDR3 is CASSVEVSSWDSPLHF. CDR3 nucleotide sequence: TGTGCCAGCAGCGTAGAGGTTAGCTCGTGGGATTCACCCCTCCACTTT.

The J gene is TRBJ1-2, the V gene TRBV2, with a possible D match to TRBD1 (6 bases). CDR1 and CDR2 (germline): SNHLY, FYNNEI. Trimming took 5 bases from V and 3 from J, leaving 16 bases between them. The CDR3 length is 15 residues. The CDR3 spells CASSLTGRSDYGYTF. The CDR3 DNA is TGTGCCAGCAGTCTAACAGGGAGGAGCGACTATGGCTACACCTTC.

The chain has TRBV11-2 and TRBJ2-7; a possible D gene is TRBD1 (6 bases). The CDR3 length is 12 residues. Between the trimmed V and J ends, which lost 4 bases and 6 bases, there was a span of 10 bases. CDR1 is SGHAT and CDR2 is FQNNGV in the germline V gene. CDR3 amino acids: CASSSDRSEQYF. The CDR3 coding sequence is TGTGCCAGCAGCTCCGACAGGTCCGAGCAGTACTTC.

The V and J genes are TRBV11-3 and TRBJ2-1; 12 nucleotides line up with TRBD2. The CDR3 covers 15 residues. Germline V gives CDR1 SGHNT, CDR2 YENEEA. Trimming cost V 5 bases and J 4 bases; bases outside gene matches: 3. CDR3 loop: CASSQTSGRYNEQFF. In nucleotides, the CDR3 is TGTGCCAGCAGCCAGACTAGCGGGAGATACAATGAGCAGTTCTTC.

The table lists this clone with a count of one. The chain employs TRBV18 and TRBJ2-1; possible D gene TRBD2, 5 bases. The CDR3 contains 16 residues. Trimming shortened V by 3 bases and J by 5 bases, and 17 bases separated the two germline ends. Germline-derived CDR1 and CDR2 are KGHSH and LQKENI. Written as DNA, the CDR3 is TGTGCCAGCTCACCTCCCGGAGTCCTAGCCCACAATGAGCAGTTCTTC. It specifies CASSPPGVLAHNEQFF. Using reference TRBV18 and TRBJ2-1 for the parts outside the CDR3, the full variable domain is NAGVMQNPRHLVRRRGQEARLRCSPMKGHSHVYWYRQLPEEGLKFMVYLQKENIIDESGMPKERFSAEFPKEGPSILRIQQVVRGDSAAYFCASSPPGVLAHNEQFFGPGTRLTVL.

This chain links TRBV7-9 with TRBJ2-1; 12 nucleotides line up with TRBD2. Germline values: CDR1 SEHNR, CDR2 FQNEAQ (reference sequence). The CDR3 spans 15 residues. Trimming at V came to 0 bases and at J to 7 bases, leaving 1 base not matched to a gene. CDR3 coding DNA: TGTGCCAGCAGCTTAGCGGGGACTAGCGGGAATGAGCAGTTCTTC. Its protein product is CASSLAGTSGNEQFF.

The table lists this clone with a few counts. The chain carries TRBV10-3 and TRBJ1-1, with 7 bases fitting TRBD1. Germline-derived CDR1 and CDR2 are ENHRY and SYGVKD. This CDR3 has 13 residues. Losses at the gene ends were 9 bases for V and 6 bases for J; bases not matched to a gene: 10. The CDR3 nucleotides read TGTGCCATTATGGGAAATCAGGGGGCTGAAGCTTTCTTT. As protein: CAIMGNQGAEAFF.

The rearrangement links TRBV18 to TRBJ2-7; D possibly corresponds to TRBD2 (6 bases). V dropped 1 base and J dropped 2 bases, with 12 bases sitting between them. Germline assignment: CDR1 KGHSH and CDR2 LQKENI. This CDR3 comprises 15 residues. The CDR3 DNA reads as TGTGCCAGCTCACCACGGGCTAGCGAGCCCTACGAGCAGTACTTC. Translation: CASSPRASEPYEQYF.

The chain employs TRBV7-9 and TRBJ2-1; TRBD2 agrees at 7 bases. CDR1 and CDR2 from the germline V gene are SEHNR and FQNEAQ (reference sequence). V trimming: 10 bases; J trimming: 3 bases; junction bases outside the gene matches: 0. The CDR3 covers 11 residues. CDR3 coding DNA: TGTGCCACGGGGGGCTACAATGAGCAGTTCTTC. This gives the protein CATGGYNEQFF. The full variable domain, rest sourced from reference TRBV7-9 and TRBJ2-1, is DTGVSQNPRHKITKRGQNVTFRCDPISEHNRLYWYRQTLGQGPEFLTYFQNEAQLEKSRLLSDRFSAERPKGSFSTLEIQRTEQGDSAMYLCATGGYNEQFFGPGTRLTVL.

V and J are TRBV5-6 and TRBJ2-1, with TRBD2 matching over 9 bases. Germline lookup yields CDR1 SGHDT and CDR2 YYEEEE. J lost 4 bases, V lost 4 bases, and 9 bases had no gene match. The CDR3 totals 16 residues. CDR3 protein: CASSPLSGGRYNEQFF. The DNA for the CDR3 is TGTGCCAGCAGCCCGCTGAGCGGGGGGCGTTACAATGAGCAGTTCTTC.

The CDR3 here is CASSKGATGAYNEQFF. The CDR3 nucleotides read TGTGCCAGCAGCAAAGGGGCGACAGGGGCTTACAATGAGCAGTTCTTC. V is TRBV21-1 and J is TRBJ2-1; the D call in the table, TRBD1, was not verified against the DNA. TRBV21-1 has pseudogene status. CDR3 length equals 16 residues.

This rearrangement joins TRBV19 to TRBJ2-1; 8 bases agree with TRBD2. CDR1 and CDR2 from the germline V gene are LNHDA and SQIVND (reference sequence). The CDR3 has 16 residues. The V segment lost 3 bases and the J segment 0 bases; nucleotides outside the gene matches: 4. CDR3 amino acids: CASSMGSGSSYNEQFF. CDR3 DNA: TGTGCCAGTAGTATGGGAAGCGGGAGCTCCTACAATGAGCAGTTCTTC.

This sequence joins TRBV5-1 and TRBJ1-2; weak D call: TRBD1 (5 bases). V gave up 0 bases and J gave up 7 bases, with 19 bases separating them. The CDR3 is made up of 16 amino acids. The V gene's germline CDR1 is SGHRS and CDR2 YFSETQ. The DNA of the CDR3 is TGCGCCAGCAGCTTGGAAGGGGACCAACGGGAGGGTGGCTACACCTTC. Protein product: CASSLEGDQREGGYTF. The complete variable domain, with remaining parts taken from reference TRBV5-1 and TRBJ1-2, reads KAGVTQTPRYLIKTRGQQVTLSCSPISGHRSVSWYQQTPGQGLQFLFEYFSETQRNKGNFPGRFSGRQFSNSRSEMNVSTLELGDSALYLCASSLEGDQREGGYTFGSGTRLTVV.

This clone was recorded only once. The chain carries TRBV30 and TRBJ1-2; D is unresolved. The CDR3 runs to 12 residues. V was cut by 3 bases and J by 0 bases, with 5 bases left in between. The germline V gene encodes CDR1 GTSNPN and CDR2 SVGIG (reference sequence). CDR3 amino acids: CAWSPTNYGYTF. DNA of the CDR3: TGTGCCTGGAGCCCTACTAACTATGGCTACACCTTC.

This chain joins TRBV28 and TRBJ2-7; D is perhaps TRBD1 or TRBD2 (7 bases each). Germline CDR1 and CDR2: MDHEN and SYDVKM. The germline V and J ends were trimmed by 8 bases and 1 base, with 15 bases remaining between them. This CDR3 spans 14 amino acids. The CDR3 protein is CASRQGGPSYEQYF. As DNA, the CDR3 is TGTGCCAGCCGCCAGGGGGGGCCTTCCTACGAGCAGTACTTC.

CDR3 sequence (DNA): TGTGCCACCAGTGACCCCCGGGACAGGGGCCGAGAGACCCAGTACTTC. Translating it yields CATSDPRDRGRETQYF. The chain combines TRBV24-1 with TRBJ2-5; 10 bases are a match to TRBD1. The V segment lost 4 bases and the J segment 4 bases; nucleotides outside the gene matches: 8. Germline V lookup: CDR1 KGHDR, CDR2 SFDVKD. The CDR3 is 16 residues long.